This is a list of T cell receptor beta chains from one sample in a study of T-cell memory formation after mild COVID-19. Using its own MiXCR run on the 5' RACE reads, TCRdb lists one record per CDR3 protein. The repertoire includes hundreds of thousands of distinct CDR3 sequences, 8% to 9% of them detected once, and 22% sits in the top ten. The sample consisted of PBMCs or a T cell subset sorted from them (not recorded which). The receptors originated from a man younger than 35 who had mild COVID-19 (a few samples of this study predate the infection). Cell type and time point are not known. The CDR3 runs from the conserved cysteine through the conserved F or W. A D gene is named only where the DNA matches it firmly. Part of the rows lack a size; the others show once, few, many or a class for expanded clones.

size | J | D | V | DNA | CDR3
NA | TRBJ1-2 | NA | TRBV7-2 | TGTGCCAGCAGGCTACAAGGCCACTATGGCTACACCTTC | CASRLQGHYGYTF
many | TRBJ2-1 | TRBD1 | TRBV5-6 | TGTGCCAGCAGCCACCCTGGACAGGGGGACTACAATGAGCAGTTCTTC | CASSHPGQGDYNEQFF
few | TRBJ1-1 | NA | TRBV20-1 | TGCAGTGCTCCAGATCCGGGACACCCTCAGAACACTGAAGCTTTCTTT | CSAPDPGHPQNTEAFF
many | TRBJ1-4 | NA | TRBV4-3 | TGCGCCAGCAGCCAAGATCTCGGTCAGGGACTGGTGTTGTTTTTT | CASSQDLGQGLVLFF
many | TRBJ2-5 | TRBD2 | TRBV7-2 | TGTGCCAGCAGCTTAAGTGGGCGGCGGGGGGGCATCGAGACCCAGTACTTC | CASSLSGRRGGIETQYF
NA | TRBJ2-3 | NA | TRBV7-2 | TGTGCCAGCAGCCCCGTGGACTACACAGATACGCAGTATTTT | CASSPVDYTDTQYF
few | TRBJ2-5 | TRBD1 | TRBV14 | TGTGCCAGCAGCCTACGGACAGGGGGCTTAGAGACCCAGTACTTC | CASSLRTGGLETQYF
NA | TRBJ2-1 | TRBD1 | TRBV7-9 | TGTGCCAGCAGCACCAGGGGGCAATACAATGAGCAGTTCTTC | CASSTRGQYNEQFF
few | TRBJ1-4 | TRBD1 | TRBV6-5 | TGTGCCAGCGGTAACAGGGGGAACGAACTGTTTTTT | CASGNRGNELFF
few | TRBJ2-7 | NA | TRBV10-3 | TGTGCCGGGAGCAGTGGGGGGAGCTCCTACGAGCAGTACTTC | CAGSSGGSSYEQYF
NA | TRBJ1-1 | TRBD1 | TRBV7-2 | TGTGCCAGCAGCTTCGACAGGGAGAACACTGAAGCTTTCTTT | CASSFDRENTEAFF
few | TRBJ2-5 | TRBD2 | TRBV4-2 | TGTGCCAGCAGCCCCCTAGCGGGGGGGCCGGAGACCCAGTACTTC | CASSPLAGGPETQYF
NA | TRBJ2-2 | NA | TRBV6-5 | TGTGCCAGCAGTTACTCCGTGGGGGCCCCGAACACCGGGGAGCTGTTTTTT | CASSYSVGAPNTGELFF
few | TRBJ2-1 | NA | TRBV9 | TGTGCCAGCAGCGTTGTTCCAGCTACTATTTCCTACAATGAGCAGTTCTTC | CASSVVPATISYNEQFF